The clone carrying this TCR beta chain was observed a few times. The antigen is undetermined. Template-switching 5'RACE yielded the TCR cDNA; a universal primer site and UMIs were added in the process. TCRdb fed the 5' RACE reads into MiXCR, producing one record per CDR3 protein. The sample shows some 320,000 distinct CDR3 sequences, about 10% of them seen only once. The CDR3 has 18 amino acids. The V and J ends lost 6 bases and 7 bases respectively, with 27 bases between them. Germline-derived CDR1 and CDR2 are MDHEN and SYDVKM. The data were obtained in a study of T cells after yellow fever vaccination. Study-wide points: CD4 and CD8 compartments shared a small share of clonotypes, likely from convergent recombination.

Sequences were derived from CD4+ T cells sorted from PBMCs, sampled 45 days after the yellow fever booster vaccination. The chain employs TRBV28 and TRBJ1-4, with D perhaps TRBD1 (6 bases). This receptor was obtained from a young man who received the YFV17D yellow fever vaccine. The DNA of the CDR3 is TGTGCCAGCAGAACTAGGGGACACCTCCGGCGAGATGGTGAAAAACTGTTTTTT. Amino acid sequence: CASRTRGHLRRDGEKLFF.